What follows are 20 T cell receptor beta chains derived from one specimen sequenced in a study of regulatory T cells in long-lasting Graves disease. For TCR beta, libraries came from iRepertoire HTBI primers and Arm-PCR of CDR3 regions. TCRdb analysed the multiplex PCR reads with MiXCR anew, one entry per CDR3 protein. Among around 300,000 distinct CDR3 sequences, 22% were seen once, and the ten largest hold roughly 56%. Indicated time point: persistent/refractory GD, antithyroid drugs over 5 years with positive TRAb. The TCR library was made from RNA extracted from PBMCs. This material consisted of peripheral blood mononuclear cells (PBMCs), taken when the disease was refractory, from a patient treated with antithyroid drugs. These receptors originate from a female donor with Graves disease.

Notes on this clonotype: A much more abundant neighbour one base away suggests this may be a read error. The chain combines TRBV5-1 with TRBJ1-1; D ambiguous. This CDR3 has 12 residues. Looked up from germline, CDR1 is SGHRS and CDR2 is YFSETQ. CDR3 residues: CASNLEEGLAFF. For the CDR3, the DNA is TGCGCCAGCAACTTGGAGGAGGGTTTAGCTTTCTTT.

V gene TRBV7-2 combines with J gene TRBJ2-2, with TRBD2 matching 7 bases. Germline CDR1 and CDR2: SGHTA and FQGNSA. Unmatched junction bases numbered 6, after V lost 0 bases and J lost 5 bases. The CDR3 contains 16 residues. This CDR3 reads CASSLASSGKTGELFF. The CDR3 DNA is TGTGCCAGCAGCTTAGCTTCCAGCGGGAAAACCGGGGAGCTGTTTTTT.

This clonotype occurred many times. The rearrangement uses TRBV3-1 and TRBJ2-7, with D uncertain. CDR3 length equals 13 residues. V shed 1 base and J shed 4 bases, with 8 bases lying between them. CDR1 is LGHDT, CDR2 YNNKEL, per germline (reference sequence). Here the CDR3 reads CASSQGHVYEQYF. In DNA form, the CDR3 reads TGTGCCAGCAGCCAAGGCCACGTATACGAGCAGTACTTC.

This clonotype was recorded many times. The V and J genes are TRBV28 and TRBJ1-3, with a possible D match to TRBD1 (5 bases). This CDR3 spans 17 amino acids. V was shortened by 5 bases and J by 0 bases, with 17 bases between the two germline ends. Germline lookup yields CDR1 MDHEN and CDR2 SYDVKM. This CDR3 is CASSEWGWQSSGNTIYF. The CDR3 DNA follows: TGTGCCAGCAGTGAATGGGGCTGGCAAAGCTCTGGAAACACCATATATTTT. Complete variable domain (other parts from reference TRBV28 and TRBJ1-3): DVKVTQSSRYLVKRTGEKVFLECVQDMDHENMFWYRQDPGLGLRLIYFSYDVKMKEKGDIPEGYSVSREKKERFSLILESASTNQTSMYLCASSEWGWQSSGNTIYFGEGSWLTVV.

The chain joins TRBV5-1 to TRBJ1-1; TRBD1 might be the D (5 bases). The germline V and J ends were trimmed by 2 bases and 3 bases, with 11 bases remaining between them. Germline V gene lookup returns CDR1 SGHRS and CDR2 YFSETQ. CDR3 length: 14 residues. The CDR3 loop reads CASSLAQEDTEAFF. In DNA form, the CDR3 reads TGCGCCAGCAGCTTAGCACAGGAGGACACTGAAGCTTTCTTT.

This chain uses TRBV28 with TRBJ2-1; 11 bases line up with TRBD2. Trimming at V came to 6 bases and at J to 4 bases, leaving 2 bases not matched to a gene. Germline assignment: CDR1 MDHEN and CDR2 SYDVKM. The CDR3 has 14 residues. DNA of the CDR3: TGTGCCAGCAGGGGACTAGCGGAATACAATGAGCAGTTCTTC. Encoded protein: CASRGLAEYNEQFF.

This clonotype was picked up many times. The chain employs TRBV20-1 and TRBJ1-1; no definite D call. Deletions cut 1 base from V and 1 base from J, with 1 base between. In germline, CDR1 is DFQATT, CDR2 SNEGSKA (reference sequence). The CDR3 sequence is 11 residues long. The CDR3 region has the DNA TGCAGTGCTAGAGGGAACACTGAAGCTTTCTTT. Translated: CSARGNTEAFF.

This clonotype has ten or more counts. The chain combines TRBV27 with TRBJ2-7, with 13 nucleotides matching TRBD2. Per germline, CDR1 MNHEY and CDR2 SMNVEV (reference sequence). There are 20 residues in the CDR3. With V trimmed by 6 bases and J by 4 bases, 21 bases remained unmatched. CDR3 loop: CASSPTSIARLAGGLYEQYF. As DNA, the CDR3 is TGTGCCAGCAGCCCGACATCCATTGCCCGACTAGCGGGAGGTTTATACGAGCAGTACTTC.

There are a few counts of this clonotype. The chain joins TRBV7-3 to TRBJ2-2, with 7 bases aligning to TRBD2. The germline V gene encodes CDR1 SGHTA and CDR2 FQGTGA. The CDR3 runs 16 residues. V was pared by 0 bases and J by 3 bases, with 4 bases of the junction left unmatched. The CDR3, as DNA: TGTGCCAGCAGCTTAACGCCTAGCGGATACACCGGGGAGCTGTTTTTT. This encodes CASSLTPSGYTGELFF.

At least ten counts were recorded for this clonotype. As DNA, the CDR3 is TGTGCCAGCAGTTCTCCGGGCGGGGCCTCCTACGAGCAGTACTTC. It encodes CASSSPGGASYEQYF. The chain carries TRBV28 and TRBJ2-7; maybe TRBD2 (6 bases). V was shortened by 4 bases and J by 0 bases, with 13 bases between the two germline ends. This CDR3 spans 15 amino acids. Germline V gene sequence: CDR1 MDHEN, CDR2 SYDVKM.

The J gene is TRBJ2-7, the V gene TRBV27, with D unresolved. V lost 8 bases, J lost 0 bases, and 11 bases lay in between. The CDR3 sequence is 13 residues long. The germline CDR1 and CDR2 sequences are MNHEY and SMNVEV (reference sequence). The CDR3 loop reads CASRSGFSYEQYF. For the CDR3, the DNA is TGTGCCAGCCGCTCAGGCTTCTCCTACGAGCAGTACTTC.

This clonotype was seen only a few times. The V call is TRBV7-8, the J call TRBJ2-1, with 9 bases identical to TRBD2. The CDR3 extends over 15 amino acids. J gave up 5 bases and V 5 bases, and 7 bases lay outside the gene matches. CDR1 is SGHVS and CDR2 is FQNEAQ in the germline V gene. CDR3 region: CASSDRTSANNEQFF. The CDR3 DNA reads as TGTGCCAGCAGCGATAGGACTAGCGCCAACAATGAGCAGTTCTTC.

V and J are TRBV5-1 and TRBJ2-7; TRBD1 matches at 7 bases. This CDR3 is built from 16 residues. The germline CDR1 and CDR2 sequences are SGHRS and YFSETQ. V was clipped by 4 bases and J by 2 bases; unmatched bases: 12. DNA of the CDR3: TGCGCCAGCAGCAGAATTCCCGGGACAGACGCCTACGAGCAGTACTTC. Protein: CASSRIPGTDAYEQYF.

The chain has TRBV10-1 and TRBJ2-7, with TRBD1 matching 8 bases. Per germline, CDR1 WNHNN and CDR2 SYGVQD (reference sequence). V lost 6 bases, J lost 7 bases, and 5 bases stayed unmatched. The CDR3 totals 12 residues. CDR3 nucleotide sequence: TGCGCCAGCAGGGACAGGGTGGTGGAGCAGTACTTC. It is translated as CASRDRVVEQYF.

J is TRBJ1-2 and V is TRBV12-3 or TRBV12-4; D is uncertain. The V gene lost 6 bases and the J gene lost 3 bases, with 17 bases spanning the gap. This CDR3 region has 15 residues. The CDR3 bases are TGTGCCAGCAGCATTACAGAAATGGGGTACTATGGCTACACCTTC. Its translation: CASSITEMGYYGYTF.

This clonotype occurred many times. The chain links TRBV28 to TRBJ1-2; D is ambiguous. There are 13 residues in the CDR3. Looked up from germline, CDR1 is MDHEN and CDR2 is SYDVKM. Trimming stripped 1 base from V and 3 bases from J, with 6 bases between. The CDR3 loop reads CASSLLGDYGYTF. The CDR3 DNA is TGTGCCAGCAGTTTATTGGGAGACTATGGCTACACCTTC.

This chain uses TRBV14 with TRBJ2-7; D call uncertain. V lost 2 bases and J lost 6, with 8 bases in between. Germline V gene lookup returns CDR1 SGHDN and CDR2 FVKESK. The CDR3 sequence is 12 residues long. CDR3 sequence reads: CASSQSSGEQYF. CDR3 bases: TGTGCCAGCAGCCAATCATCTGGCGAGCAGTACTTC.

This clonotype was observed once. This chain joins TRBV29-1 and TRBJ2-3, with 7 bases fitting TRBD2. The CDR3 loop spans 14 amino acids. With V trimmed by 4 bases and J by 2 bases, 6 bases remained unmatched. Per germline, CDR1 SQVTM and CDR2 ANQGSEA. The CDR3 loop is CSVGASGYTDTQYF. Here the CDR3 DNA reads TGCAGCGTTGGGGCTAGCGGATACACAGATACGCAGTATTTT.

The CDR3 DNA reads TGTGCCAGCAGCTCAGACTGGACAGACAAGTTAGGTGGCTACACCTTC. Its protein product is CASSSDWTDKLGGYTF. The V call is TRBV7-9, the J call TRBJ1-2, with D tentatively TRBD1 (6 bases). The ends were cut back, 4 bases at V and 7 bases at J, with 22 bases in the middle. The CDR3 is made up of 16 amino acids. Germline CDR1 SEHNR, CDR2 FQNEAQ (reference sequence).

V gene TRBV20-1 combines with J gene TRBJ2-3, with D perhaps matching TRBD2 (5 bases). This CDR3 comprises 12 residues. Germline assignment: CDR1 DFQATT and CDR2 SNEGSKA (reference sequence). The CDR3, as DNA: TGCAGCACTTACCGGGACACAGATACGCAGTATTTT. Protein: CSTYRDTDTQYF.